Here is one TCR beta chain with its context. The antigen is unknown. It was with 60 Vbeta and 13 Jbeta primers that the PCR ran. Generated by immunoSEQ multiplex PCR, the TCRdb table keeps only in-frame clones and is missing some. The sample shows some 97,000 clones, about 74% of them seen only once. The data stem from a study of cytomegalovirus exposure and HLA in healthy donors. Study conclusions and caveats: Cytomegalovirus association was assigned to more than 150 TCR beta chains.

With 4 bases removed from V and 3 bases from J, the gap between germline ends came to 9 bases. In germline, CDR1 is GTSNPN, CDR2 SVGIG (reference sequence). This CDR3 comprises 13 residues. This sequence was found in a woman under 30 in good health and CMV-seropositive. The sample consisted of PBMCs. V and J are TRBV30 and TRBJ1-4; D gene uncertain. This CDR3 reads CAWNEAANEKLFF. CDR3 coding DNA: TGTGCCTGGAATGAGGCAGCTAATGAAAAACTGTTTTTT. Together with reference TRBV30 and TRBJ1-4, the CDR3 gives the full variable domain: SQTIHQWPATLVQPVGSPLSLECTVEGTSNPNLYWYRQAAGRGLQLLFYSVGIGQISSEVPQNLSASRPQDRQFILSSKKLLLSDSGFYLCAWNEAANEKLFFGSGTQLSVL.